This T cell receptor (beta chain) came from a study of blood T cell repertoires in COVID-19. Background on the study: COVID-19 samples from acute and convalescent phases originated in the United States, Italy and Spain.

Seattle's cohort entered during active infection and was followed longitudinally. V shed 1 base and J shed 2 bases, with 11 bases lying between them. There are 15 residues in the CDR3. CDR1 LGHDT and CDR2 YNNKEL come from the germline V gene (reference sequence). Original analysis: Nucleated cell counts were estimated from reference gene primer amplification. Profiling relied on immunoSEQ multiplex PCR, and the TCRdb table lists in-frame clones only, not all of them. V, J and clone size reflect that table, while D and trimming were determined from the DNA. Of 180,000 or so clones in the sample, under 90% were seen once.

This clonotype was sampled from a woman in her 70s with COVID-19, enrolled during active disease. Sequenced material: peripheral blood. V gene TRBV3-1 (or the pseudogene TRBV3-2) combines with J gene TRBJ1-2; the D is unclear. Here the CDR3 reads CASSQAPRGNYGYTF. The CDR3 bases are TGTGCCAGCAGCCAAGCCCCCCGAGGGAACTATGGCTACACCTTC.